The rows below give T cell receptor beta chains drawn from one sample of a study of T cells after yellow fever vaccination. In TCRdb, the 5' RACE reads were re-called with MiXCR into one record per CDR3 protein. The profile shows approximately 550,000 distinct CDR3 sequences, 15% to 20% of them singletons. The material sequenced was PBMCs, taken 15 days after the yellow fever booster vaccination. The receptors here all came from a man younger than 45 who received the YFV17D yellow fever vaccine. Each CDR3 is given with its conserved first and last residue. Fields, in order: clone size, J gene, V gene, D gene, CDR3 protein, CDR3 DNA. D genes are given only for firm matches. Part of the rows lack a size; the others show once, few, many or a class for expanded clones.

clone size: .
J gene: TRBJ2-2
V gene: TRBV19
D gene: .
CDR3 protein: CASRGPVGELFF
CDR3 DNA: TGTGCCAGTAGAGGCCCCGTGGGGGAGCTGTTTTTT

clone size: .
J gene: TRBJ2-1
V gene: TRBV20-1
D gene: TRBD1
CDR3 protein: CSAHDVQGNEQFF
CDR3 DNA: TGCAGTGCTCATGATGTACAGGGGAACGAGCAGTTCTTC

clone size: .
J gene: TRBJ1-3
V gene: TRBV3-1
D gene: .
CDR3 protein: CASSVQGIAGNTIYF
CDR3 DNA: TGTGCCAGCAGCGTACAGGGAATAGCTGGAAACACCATATATTTT

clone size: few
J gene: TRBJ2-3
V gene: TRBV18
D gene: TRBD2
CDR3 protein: CASSPKGLAGTDTQYF
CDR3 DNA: TGTGCCAGCTCACCCAAGGGACTAGCGGGCACAGATACGCAGTATTTT

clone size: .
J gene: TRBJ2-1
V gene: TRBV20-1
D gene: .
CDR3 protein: CSASTGTVDNEQFF
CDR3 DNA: TGCAGTGCTAGTACCGGGACGGTTGACAATGAGCAGTTCTTC

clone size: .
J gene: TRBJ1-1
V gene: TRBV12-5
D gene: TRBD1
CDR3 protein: CASGLVIQGRTEAFF
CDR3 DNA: TGTGCTAGTGGTTTGGTAATACAGGGGCGGACTGAAGCTTTCTTT

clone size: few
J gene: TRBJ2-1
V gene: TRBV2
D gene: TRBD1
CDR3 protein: CASRGTGEANEQFF
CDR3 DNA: TGTGCCAGCAGGGGGACAGGGGAGGCGAATGAGCAGTTCTTC

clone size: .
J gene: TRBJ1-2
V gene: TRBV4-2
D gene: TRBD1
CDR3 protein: CASSWGQGAPGGYTF
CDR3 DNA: TGTGCCAGCAGCTGGGGACAGGGGGCGCCTGGTGGCTACACCTTC

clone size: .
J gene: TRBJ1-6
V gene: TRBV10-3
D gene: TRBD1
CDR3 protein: CAISAGQGLNSPLHF
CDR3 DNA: TGTGCCATCAGTGCGGGACAGGGTTTAAATTCACCCCTCCACTTT

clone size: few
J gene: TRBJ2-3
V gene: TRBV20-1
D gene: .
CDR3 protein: CSARGSVTDTQYF
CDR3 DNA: TGCAGTGCTAGGGGGAGCGTCACAGATACGCAGTATTTT

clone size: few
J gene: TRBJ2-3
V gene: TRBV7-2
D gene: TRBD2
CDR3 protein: CASSFLGASGGTDTQYF
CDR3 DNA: TGTGCCAGCAGCTTCCTGGGTGCTAGCGGGGGGACGGATACGCAGTATTTT

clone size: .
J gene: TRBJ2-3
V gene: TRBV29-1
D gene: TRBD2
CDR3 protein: CSAAPGTSGSDTQYF
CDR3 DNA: TGCAGCGCCGCGCCCGGGACTAGCGGATCAGATACGCAGTATTTT

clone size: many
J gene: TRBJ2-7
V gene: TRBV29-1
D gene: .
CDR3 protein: CSVAAGLPTYEQYF
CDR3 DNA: TGCAGCGTCGCCGCCGGACTGCCAACCTACGAGCAGTACTTC

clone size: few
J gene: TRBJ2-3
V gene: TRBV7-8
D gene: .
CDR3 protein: CASTPRKRLGAVFTDTQYF
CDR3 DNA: TGTGCCAGCACCCCCCGGAAGAGGTTGGGGGCAGTATTCACAGATACGCAGTATTTT

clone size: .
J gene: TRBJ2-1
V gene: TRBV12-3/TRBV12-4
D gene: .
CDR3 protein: CASRPDYTWDEQFF
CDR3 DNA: TGTGCCAGCAGGCCGGACTACACTTGGGATGAGCAGTTCTTC

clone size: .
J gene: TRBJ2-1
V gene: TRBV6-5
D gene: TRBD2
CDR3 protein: CASSYSKLAGTDEQFF
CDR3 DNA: TGTGCCAGCAGTTACTCGAAACTAGCGGGGACAGATGAGCAGTTCTTC

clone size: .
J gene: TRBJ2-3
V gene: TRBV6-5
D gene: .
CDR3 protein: CATKGSGSTDTQYF
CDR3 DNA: TGTGCCACCAAGGGTTCGGGAAGCACAGATACGCAGTATTTT

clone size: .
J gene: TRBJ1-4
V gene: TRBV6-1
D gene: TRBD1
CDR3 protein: CASSVRQGYNEKLFF
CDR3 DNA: TGTGCCAGCAGTGTGCGACAGGGGTACAATGAAAAACTGTTTTTT

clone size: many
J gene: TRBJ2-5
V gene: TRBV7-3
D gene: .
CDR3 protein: CASSPDRQETQYF
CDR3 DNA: TGTGCCAGCAGCCCGGACAGACAAGAGACCCAGTACTTC

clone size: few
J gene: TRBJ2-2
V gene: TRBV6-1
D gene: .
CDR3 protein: CASRLQVNTGELFF
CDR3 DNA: TGTGCCAGCAGACTACAGGTTAACACCGGGGAGCTGTTTTTT

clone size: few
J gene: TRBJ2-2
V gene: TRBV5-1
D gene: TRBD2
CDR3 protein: CASSSSSGSTGELFF
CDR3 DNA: TGCGCCAGCAGCTCATCTAGCGGATCGACCGGGGAGCTGTTTTTT

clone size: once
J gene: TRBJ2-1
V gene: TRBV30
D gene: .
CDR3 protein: CAWAPGGYNEQFF
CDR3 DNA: TGTGCCTGGGCCCCTGGGGGGTACAATGAGCAGTTCTTC

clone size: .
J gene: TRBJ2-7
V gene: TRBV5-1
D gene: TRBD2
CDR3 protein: CASSLRLAGGGEQYF
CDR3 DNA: TGCGCCAGCAGCTTAAGGCTAGCGGGAGGCGGGGAGCAGTACTTC

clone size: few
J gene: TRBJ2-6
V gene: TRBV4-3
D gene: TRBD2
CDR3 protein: CASSQVVAGVPRSGANVLTF
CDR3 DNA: TGCGCCAGCAGCCAAGTAGTAGCGGGGGTCCCCCGATCTGGGGCCAACGTCCTGACTTTC

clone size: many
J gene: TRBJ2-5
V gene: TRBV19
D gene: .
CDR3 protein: CASSIGPTQETQYF
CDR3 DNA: TGTGCCAGTAGTATCGGACCGACTCAAGAGACCCAGTACTTC

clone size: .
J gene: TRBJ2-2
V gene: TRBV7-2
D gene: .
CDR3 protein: CASSLVSNTGELFF
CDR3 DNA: TGTGCCAGCAGCTTAGTATCCAACACCGGGGAGCTGTTTTTT

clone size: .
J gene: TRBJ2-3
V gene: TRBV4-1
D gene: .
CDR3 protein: CASSQDSPRDTQYF
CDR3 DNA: TGCGCCAGCAGCCAAGACTCGCCCCGGGATACGCAGTATTTT

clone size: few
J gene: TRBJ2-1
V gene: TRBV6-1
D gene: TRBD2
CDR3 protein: CASSQRTSGRFYNEQFF
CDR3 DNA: TGTGCCAGCAGTCAACGGACTAGCGGGAGGTTTTACAATGAGCAGTTCTTC

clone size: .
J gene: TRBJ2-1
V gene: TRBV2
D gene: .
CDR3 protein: CAWRVYNEQFF
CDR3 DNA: TGTGCCTGGAGGGTATACAATGAGCAGTTCTTC

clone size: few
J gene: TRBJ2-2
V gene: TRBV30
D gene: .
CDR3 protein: CAWSQNTGELFF
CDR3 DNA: TGTGCCTGGAGTCAGAACACCGGGGAGCTGTTTTTT

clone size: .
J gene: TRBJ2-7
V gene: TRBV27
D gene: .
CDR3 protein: CASSLFQGASEQYF
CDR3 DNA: TGTGCCAGCAGTTTATTCCAGGGAGCGAGCGAGCAGTACTTC

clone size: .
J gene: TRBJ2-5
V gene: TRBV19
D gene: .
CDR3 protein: CASSPRKTVQETQYF
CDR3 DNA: TGTGCCAGTAGTCCCCGCAAGACAGTTCAAGAGACCCAGTACTTC

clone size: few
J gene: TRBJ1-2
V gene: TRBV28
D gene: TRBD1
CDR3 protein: CASSSGTGGPSASGYTF
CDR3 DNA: TGTGCCAGCAGCTCCGGGACAGGGGGGCCTTCTGCTTCGGGCTACACCTTC

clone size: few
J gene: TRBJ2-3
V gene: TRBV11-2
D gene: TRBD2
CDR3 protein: CASSIRSGSGGRVADTQYF
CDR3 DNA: TGTGCCAGCAGCATCCGGAGTGGTTCTGGCGGGAGGGTGGCAGATACGCAGTATTTT

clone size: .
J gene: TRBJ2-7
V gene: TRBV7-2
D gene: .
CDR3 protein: CASSFASKVYEQYF
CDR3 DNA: TGTGCCAGCAGTTTCGCGTCGAAGGTTTACGAGCAGTACTTC

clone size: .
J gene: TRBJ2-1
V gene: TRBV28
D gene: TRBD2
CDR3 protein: CASVLAGEGEQFF
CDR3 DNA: TGTGCCAGCGTACTAGCGGGAGAGGGAGAGCAGTTCTTC

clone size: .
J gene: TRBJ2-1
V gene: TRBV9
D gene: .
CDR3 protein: CASTSGRGTYNEQFF
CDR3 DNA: TGTGCCAGCACGTCGGGGAGAGGGACCTACAATGAGCAGTTCTTC

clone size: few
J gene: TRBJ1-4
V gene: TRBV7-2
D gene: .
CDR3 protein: CASSRDRQEKLFF
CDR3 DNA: TGTGCCAGCAGTAGGGACCGGCAGGAAAAACTGTTTTTT

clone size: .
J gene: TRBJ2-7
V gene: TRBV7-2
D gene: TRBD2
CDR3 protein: CASSLATSGRAPYEQYF
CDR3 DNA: TGTGCCAGCAGCTTAGCGACTAGCGGGAGGGCACCCTACGAGCAGTACTTC

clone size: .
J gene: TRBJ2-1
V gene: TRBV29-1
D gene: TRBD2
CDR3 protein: CSVGVGTSGSNEQFF
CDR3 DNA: TGCAGCGTTGGGGTAGGGACTAGCGGGAGTAATGAGCAGTTCTTC

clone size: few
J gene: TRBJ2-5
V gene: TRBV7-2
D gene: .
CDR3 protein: CASSSDWGETQYF
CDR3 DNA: TGTGCCAGCAGCTCGGACTGGGGGGAGACCCAGTACTTC

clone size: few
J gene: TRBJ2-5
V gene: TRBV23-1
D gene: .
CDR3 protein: CASSQGAWSQETQYF
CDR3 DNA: TGCGCCAGCAGTCAGGGAGCTTGGTCCCAAGAGACCCAGTACTTC